This TCR beta chain came from a study of T-cell reconstitution after alpha-beta-depleted transplantation in children. Study-wide results and limits: T cells produced anew were the main source of T-cell counts and diversity one year after transplant. Reports say that about two months after transplant, the alpha-beta T cells came out of several hundred graft clones that had expanded. The study traced high day-60 TCRbeta diversity in some patients to surviving recipient T cells and thymic progenitors.

This clonotype was counted at least ten times. Its antigen is not identified. The TCRbeta library was prepared with unique molecular identifiers. TCRdb recomputed calls from the PCR reads with MiXCR, one row per CDR3 protein. The data hold some 260,000 distinct CDR3 sequences, with 20% to 30% observed a single time. Germline V gene lookup returns CDR1 WSHSY and CDR2 SAAADI. V lost 6 bases, J lost 2 bases, and 11 bases stayed unmatched. The length of the CDR3 is 16 residues. This specimen was PBMCs, mostly from graft donor cells, taken 360 days after TCRalphabeta/CD19-depleted stem cell transplant. The V call is TRBV10-2, the J call TRBJ2-3; TRBD2 aligns across 7 bases. This clonotype originated in a female patient aged 2-10 years who had a stem cell transplant for congenital amegakaryocytic thrombocytopenia, so the T cells may come from the graft donor. The CDR3 region is CASRGTSARATDTQYF. The CDR3, as DNA: TGCGCCAGCAGGGGAACTAGCGCCAGGGCCACAGATACGCAGTATTTT.